This T cell receptor beta chain was recorded in a study of cytomegalovirus exposure and HLA in healthy donors. Study-level points and caveats: Analysis was carried out at a later point, and it linked a missense DCLRE1C variant to TCR beta V- and J-gene trimming.

On this clone: Its target is unknown.

Amplification used 60 Vbeta primers and 13 Jbeta primers. Measured with immunoSEQ multiplex PCR; TCRdb has only the in-frame clones, and not every one. Counted here are 150,000 or so clones, about 77% occurring once; the ten biggest clones make up 1.3%. This CDR3 has 16 amino acids. The germline V gene has CDR1 LGHNA and CDR2 YSLEER. J was trimmed by 9 bases and V by 0 bases; bases with no gene match: 10. The sample consisted of PBMCs. V usage is TRBV4-3 and J usage is TRBJ2-1; TRBD2 matches 8 bases. This clonotype was obtained from a man younger than 40 in good health and CMV-seronegative. The CDR3 loop is CASSQEGIGLAGEQFF. CDR3 DNA: TGCGCCAGCAGCCAAGAAGGGATTGGACTAGCCGGTGAGCAGTTCTTC.